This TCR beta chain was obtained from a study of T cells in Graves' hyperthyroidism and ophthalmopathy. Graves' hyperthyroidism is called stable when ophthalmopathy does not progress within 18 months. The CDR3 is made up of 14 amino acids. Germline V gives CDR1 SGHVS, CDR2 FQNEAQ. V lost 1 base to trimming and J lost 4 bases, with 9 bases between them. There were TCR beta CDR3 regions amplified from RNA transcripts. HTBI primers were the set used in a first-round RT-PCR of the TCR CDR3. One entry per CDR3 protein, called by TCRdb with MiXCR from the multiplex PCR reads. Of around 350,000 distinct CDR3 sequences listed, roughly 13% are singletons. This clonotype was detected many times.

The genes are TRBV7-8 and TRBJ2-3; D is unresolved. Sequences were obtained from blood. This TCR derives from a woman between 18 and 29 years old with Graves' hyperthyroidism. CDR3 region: CASSLVSWADTQYF. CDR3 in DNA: TGTGCCAGCAGCTTAGTGTCTTGGGCAGATACGCAGTATTTT.